Sequencing of this TCR beta chain was carried out in a study of T cell responses to AZD1222 COVID-19 vaccine. Clones were read by immunoSEQ multiplex PCR, and TCRdb kept only the in-frame ones, dropping some. The sample carries 150,000 to 200,000 clones, about 90% recorded once. This clone was seen a handful of times. The CDR3 totals 14 residues. Trimming took off 2 bases at V and 0 bases at J, with 5 bases between the two ends. Germline assignment: CDR1 MNHEY and CDR2 SVGEGT. The rearrangement joins TRBV6-2 or TRBV6-3 to TRBJ1-5; the D is unclear. Sequences were derived from peripheral blood, sampled 28 days after the second AZD1222 dose. The source of this sequence is an adult who received the AZD1222 COVID-19 vaccine. This chain's CDR3 is CASSYLNSNQPQHF. The CDR3 nucleotides are TGTGCCAGCAGTTACCTAAATAGCAATCAGCCCCAGCATTTT.